This T cell receptor (beta chain) appears in the sequencing data of a study of shared clonotypes between healthy human individuals (dated by TCRdb to 2020 to 2022). Regarding the study in general: The cohort included a few men and two women between 18 and 49 years of age. Different laboratories and diverse techniques were used to prepare libraries and sequence TCR repertoires, to increase sequencing depth and limit assay-specific biases. For each donor, CD4 naive and CD4 memory were each given three plates, CD8 naive was given two plates, and CD8 memory was given one plate. To estimate repertoire size and how much clonotype sharing occurs between individuals, the study deeply sequenced the blood TCR repertoires of five healthy adults. Between about 0.85 and 9.5 billion PBMCs per donor were obtained by leukapheresis. The paper as a whole reports these results and caveats: Pairwise subsampling led to the expectation that sequencing depth would affect the degree of clonotype sharing among donors. When four donors were compared, the shared fraction of clonotypes was 5% to 6.5% for naive CD4, about 4% for naive CD8, 2.3% for memory CD4, and around 0.37% for memory CD8. Larger estimated clonotype richness was generally found for naive subsets than for memory subsets. Sampling was restricted to blood, and TCR repertoires in tissues likely differ from the TCR repertoires found in blood. Compared with non-shared clonotypes, clonotypes shared by all four sorted-subset donors had higher generation probabilities. Rarefaction of sorted-subset datasets indicated incomplete sequencing despite the large sequencing depth. The small number of donors limited the genetic and exposure-history diversity represented.

In regard to this clone: What antigen it recognizes has not been identified. No qualities accompany the bases; no much larger clone lies one base away. Different DNA sequences within this sample yield the same CDR3.

Healthy HIV-negative adults with no recently reported acute infections or vaccinations were included as donors. Only Caucasian adults living in Nashville, Tennessee, USA were represented among the donors. CD4+ T cells were enriched by magnetic negative selection; naive cells were then positively selected on CD45RA, and the negative fraction formed the memory subset. Blood was collected by leukapheresis, and PBMCs were isolated by Ficoll-Histopaque density gradient centrifugation and then cryopreserved in liquid nitrogen vapor phase. Analytical flow cytometry was used to check the purity and quantity of each magnetically sorted T cell population. Genomic DNA was isolated from each sorted fraction and quantified by UV absorbance on a Nanodrop 2000c. Using the deep immunoSEQ assay, multiplex PCR amplified TCR CDR3 regions from genomic DNA. For each cell subset, the extracted genomic DNA was distributed evenly across all wells of several immunoSEQ 96-well plates, and each plate served as one replicate. Each replicate PCR for sorted subsets received roughly 0.2 ug genomic DNA, equal to tens of thousands of T cell genomes. The purified libraries were quantified using a Qubit 3.0 fluorometer, sized with a Bioanalyzer 2100, and then quantified again using the KAPA Library Quantification kit. Each immunoSEQ 96-well plate was sequenced on its own single-read 150-cycle Illumina NextSeq 550 flow cell. The authors' analysis ran thus. The immunoSEQ output contained only junctional sequences without quality scores, so filtering could not match that applied to full-length reads. Sequences were annotated with PyIR, a Python wrapper for IgBLAST v1.9, using IMGT germline references to assign V/J genes and CDR3. Reads with weak V/J assignments (E-value above 1e-6), missing CDR3, stop codons, out-of-frame junctions, or ambiguous translated residues were removed. A V3J clonotype was defined by an identical inferred V gene, J gene, and CDR3 amino acid sequence. Percentage overlap between repertoires was calculated by dividing the number of shared unique clonotypes by the size of the smaller repertoire. RTK rarefaction, the Chao1 estimator, and Recon v2.1 estimates of unobserved clonotypes were used to assess repertoire richness. OLGA was used to compute generation probabilities for all TCRbeta clonotypes that the gDNA method yielded from a few donors. The table was pulled from immuneACCESS by TCRdb, which kept in-frame rearrangements only. Such tables lose some clones; where checked, under half of the loss comes from unresolved V genes, and the rest has no known cause. The V and J calls and clone size were taken over from that table, and D and trimming were inferred from the DNA. This sample gives roughly 2.6 million clones in total; around nine tenths of them show up just once. Under 0.15% of the sample lies in the top ten.

Counted from cysteine to phenylalanine, this CDR3 has 11 amino acids. The DNA shown is the 33-base CDR3, in frame from base 1. From a lookup of the germline V gene, CDR1 and CDR2 are MNHEY and SVGAGI. At the junction V is shortened by 6 bases and J by 8 bases, with 8 bases in between. This TCR was sampled from a man between 18 and 35 years old in good health. The V and J genes are TRBV6-5 and TRBJ2-1; no D gene call is confident. Sequenced input: naive CD4+ T cells sorted from blood. The cell subset or site label for this specimen denotes: CD45RA+ positively selected. The nucleotide sequence is given as TGTGCCAGCAGAGCTAGGGATGAGCAGTTCTTC. This encodes CASRARDEQFF.